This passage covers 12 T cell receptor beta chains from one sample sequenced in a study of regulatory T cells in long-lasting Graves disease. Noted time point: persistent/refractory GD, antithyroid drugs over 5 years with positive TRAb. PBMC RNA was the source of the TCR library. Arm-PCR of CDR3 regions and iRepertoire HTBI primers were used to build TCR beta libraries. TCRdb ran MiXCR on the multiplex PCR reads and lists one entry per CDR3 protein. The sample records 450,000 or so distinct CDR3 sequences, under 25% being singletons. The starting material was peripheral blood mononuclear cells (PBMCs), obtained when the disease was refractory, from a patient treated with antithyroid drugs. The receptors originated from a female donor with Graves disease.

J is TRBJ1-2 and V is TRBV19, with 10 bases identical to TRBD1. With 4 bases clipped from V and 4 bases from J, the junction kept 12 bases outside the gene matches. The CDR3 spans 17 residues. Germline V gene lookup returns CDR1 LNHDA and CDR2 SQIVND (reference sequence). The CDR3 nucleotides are TGTGCCAGTAGTAGTTCCGGGACAGGGGATGTTGGCTATGGCTACACCTTC. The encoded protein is CASSSSGTGDVGYGYTF.

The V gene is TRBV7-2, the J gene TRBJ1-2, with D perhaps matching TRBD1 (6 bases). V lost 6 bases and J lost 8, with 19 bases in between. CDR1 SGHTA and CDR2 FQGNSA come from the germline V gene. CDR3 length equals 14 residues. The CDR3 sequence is CASRISGGAKGYTF. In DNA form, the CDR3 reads TGTGCCAGCAGAATTAGCGGGGGGGCGAAAGGCTACACCTTC.

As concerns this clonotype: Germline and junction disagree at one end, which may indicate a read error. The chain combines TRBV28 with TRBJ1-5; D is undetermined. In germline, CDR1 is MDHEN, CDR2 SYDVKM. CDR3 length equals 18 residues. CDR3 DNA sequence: TGTGTCAGCAGTCAGAAGGCAGTTCTCAAGGTCCGGTCACGGCCCCAGCATTTT. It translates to CVSSQKAVLKVRSRPQHF.

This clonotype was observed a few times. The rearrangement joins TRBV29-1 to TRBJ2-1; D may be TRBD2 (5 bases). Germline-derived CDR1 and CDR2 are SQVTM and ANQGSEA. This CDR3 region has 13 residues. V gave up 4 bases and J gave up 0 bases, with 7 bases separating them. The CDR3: CSVGGSSYNEQFF. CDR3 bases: TGCAGCGTTGGTGGGAGCTCCTACAATGAGCAGTTCTTC.

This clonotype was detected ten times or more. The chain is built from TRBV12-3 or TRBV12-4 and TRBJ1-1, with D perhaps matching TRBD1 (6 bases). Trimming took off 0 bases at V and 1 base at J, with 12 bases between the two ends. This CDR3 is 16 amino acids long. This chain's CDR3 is CASSLAGRGRNTEAFF. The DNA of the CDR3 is TGTGCCAGCAGTTTAGCGGGGCGGGGGCGGAACACTGAAGCTTTCTTT.

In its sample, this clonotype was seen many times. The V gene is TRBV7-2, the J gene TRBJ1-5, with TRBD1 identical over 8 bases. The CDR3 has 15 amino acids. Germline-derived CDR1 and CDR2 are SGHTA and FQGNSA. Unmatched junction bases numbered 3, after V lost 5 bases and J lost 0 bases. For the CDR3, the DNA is TGTGCCAGCAGCACCGGGACAGGTAGCAATCAGCCCCAGCATTTT. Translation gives CASSTGTGSNQPQHF.

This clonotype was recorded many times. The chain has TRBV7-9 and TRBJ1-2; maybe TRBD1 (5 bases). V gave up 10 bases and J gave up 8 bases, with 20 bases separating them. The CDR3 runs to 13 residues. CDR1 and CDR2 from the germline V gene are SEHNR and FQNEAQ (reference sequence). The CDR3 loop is CATTQSPEGGYTF. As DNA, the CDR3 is TGTGCCACCACCCAGAGTCCCGAGGGGGGCTACACCTTC.

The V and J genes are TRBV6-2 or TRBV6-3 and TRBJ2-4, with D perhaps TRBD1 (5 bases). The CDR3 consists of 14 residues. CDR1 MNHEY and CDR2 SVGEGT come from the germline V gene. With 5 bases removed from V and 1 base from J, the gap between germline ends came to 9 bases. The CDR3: CASSEQVAKNIQYF. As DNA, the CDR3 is TGTGCCAGCAGTGAACAGGTGGCCAAAAACATTCAGTACTTC.

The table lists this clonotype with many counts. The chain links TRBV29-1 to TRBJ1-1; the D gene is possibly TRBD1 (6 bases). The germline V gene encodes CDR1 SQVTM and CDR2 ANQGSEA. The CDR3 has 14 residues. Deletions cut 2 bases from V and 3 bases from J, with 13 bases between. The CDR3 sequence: CSVETQGRHTEAFF. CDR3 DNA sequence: TGCAGCGTTGAAACCCAGGGGCGGCACACTGAAGCTTTCTTT.

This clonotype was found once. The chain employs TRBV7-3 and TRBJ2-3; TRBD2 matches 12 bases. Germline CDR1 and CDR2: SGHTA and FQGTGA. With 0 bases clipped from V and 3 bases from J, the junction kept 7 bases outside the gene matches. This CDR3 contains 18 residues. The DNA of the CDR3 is TGTGCCAGCAGCTTAACCGGACTAGCGGGAATCGGGACAGATACGCAGTATTTT. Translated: CASSLTGLAGIGTDTQYF.

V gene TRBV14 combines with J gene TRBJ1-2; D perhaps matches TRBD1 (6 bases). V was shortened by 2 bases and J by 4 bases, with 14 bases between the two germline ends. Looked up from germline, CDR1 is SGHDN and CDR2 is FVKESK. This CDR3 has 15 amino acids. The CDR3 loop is CASSQQGTSLYGYTF. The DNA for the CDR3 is TGTGCCAGCAGCCAACAGGGGACCAGCCTCTATGGCTACACCTTC.

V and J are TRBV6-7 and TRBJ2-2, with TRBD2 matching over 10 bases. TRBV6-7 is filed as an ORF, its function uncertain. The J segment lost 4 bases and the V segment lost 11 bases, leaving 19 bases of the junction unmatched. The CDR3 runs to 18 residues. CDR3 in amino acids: CAPKGGVASGGATGELFF. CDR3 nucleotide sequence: TGTGCCCCCAAAGGTGGGGTCGCTAGCGGGGGTGCCACCGGGGAGCTGTTTTTT.